This T cell receptor (beta chain) was identified in a study of patients and donors after allogeneic stem cell transplantation. CDR3 size: 17 residues. CDR1 is MNHEY, CDR2 SVGEGT, per germline. Unmatched junction bases numbered 11, after V lost 6 bases and J lost 0 bases. TCRdb re-called the RT-PCR reads through MiXCR, storing one row per CDR3 protein. This sample has roughly 230,000 distinct CDR3 sequences, with less than 15% found just once. The chain joins TRBV6-2 or TRBV6-3 to TRBJ1-5; TRBD1 aligns across 7 bases. The TCR comes from a human donor who was either an allogeneic HSCT recipient or a stem cell or donor lymphocyte infusion donor (not recorded which). It is not recorded whose cells these are; they may come from a transplant donor. The sequenced sample was blood, either unsorted or a sorted T cell fraction (not recorded which). DNA of the CDR3: TGTGCCAGCAGCACTAAACCCAGGGGGACTAGCAATCAGCCCCAGCATTTT. Protein product: CASSTKPRGTSNQPQHF.